This is a list of T cell receptor beta chains from one sample in a study of blood T cell repertoires in COVID-19. Sequenced by immunoSEQ multiplex PCR; TCRdb stores in-frame clones only, minus some. The repertoire includes approximately 250,000 clones, about 80% of them detected once, and over 12% sits in the top ten. Sequencing was performed on PBMCs or T cells enriched from blood (not recorded which). These receptor sequences come from a man aged 40-55 years who had recovered from COVID-19. Each CDR3 is given with its conserved first and last residue. The D gene is left open where the match is weak. Where a row states a size, it is once, few, many or the class of an expanded clone; other rows omit it.

V gene	D gene	clone size	J gene	CDR3 protein	CDR3 DNA
TRBV2	TRBD1	-	TRBJ1-5	CASSDGGTGANQPQHF	TGTGCCAGCAGTGACGGGGGGACAGGGGCGAATCAGCCCCAGCATTTT
TRBV5-1	-	-	TRBJ1-1	CASSLGRGLMNTEAFF	TGCGCCAGCAGCTTGGGGAGGGGCCTCATGAACACTGAAGCTTTCTTT
TRBV29-1	-	-	TRBJ2-3	CSVEGGASTDTQYF	TGCAGCGTTGAAGGGGGAGCTAGCACAGATACGCAGTATTTT
TRBV7-3	TRBD2	-	TRBJ2-5	CASSLIAGSETQYF	TGTGCCAGCAGCTTAATAGCGGGGAGTGAGACCCAGTACTTC
TRBV6-6	TRBD2	-	TRBJ2-5	CASSYSGLRGGGTQYF	TGTGCCAGCAGTTACTCGGGACTGCGGGGGGGCGGGACCCAGTACTTC
TRBV19	-	-	TRBJ1-5	CASRIPSQPQHF	TGTGCCAGTAGGATCCCCAGTCAGCCCCAGCATTTT
TRBV7-9	TRBD2	-	TRBJ2-3	CASSLTSGTDTQYF	TGTGCCAGCAGCTTGACTAGCGGCACAGATACGCAGTATTTT
TRBV12-3/TRBV12-4	-	-	TRBJ2-1	CASRLPLATEQFF	TGTGCCAGCAGGTTACCGCTAGCGACTGAGCAGTTCTTC
TRBV5-8	-	few	TRBJ2-7	CASSLGLASYEQYF	TGTGCCAGCAGCTTGGGGCTAGCGAGCTACGAGCAGTACTTC
TRBV2	-	few	TRBJ1-1	CASSSFDSYTEAFF	TGTGCCAGCAGTTCCTTTGACAGTTACACTGAAGCTTTCTTT
TRBV19	TRBD1	-	TRBJ2-3	CASTKQGSDTQYF	TGTGCCAGTACTAAACAGGGGTCCGATACGCAGTATTTT
TRBV7-9	-	-	TRBJ1-3	CASSFPGTIYF	TGTGCCAGCAGCTTCCCCGGCACCATATATTTT
TRBV9	TRBD1	-	TRBJ1-2	CASSVSTGGENGYTF	TGTGCCAGCAGCGTATCGACAGGGGGCGAGAATGGCTACACCTTC
TRBV16	TRBD1	-	TRBJ2-7	CASSPQVGTDDNYEQYF	TGTGCCAGCAGCCCCCAGGTCGGGACAGATGACAATTACGAGCAGTACTTC
TRBV15	TRBD1	-	TRBJ1-5	CATSRDGADRGSSQPQHF	TGTGCCACCAGCAGAGATGGGGCCGACAGGGGGTCAAGTCAGCCCCAGCATTTT